Included here is one TCR beta chain sequence, with context. Germline V gives CDR1 KGHDR, CDR2 SFDVKD. The CDR3 extends over 15 amino acids. V trimming: 5 bases; J trimming: 5 bases; junction bases outside the gene matches: 8. The sample originates from a study of blood T cell repertoires in COVID-19. Before being deemed recovered, Cohort 3 donors had two negative PCRs, clearance, or symptom resolution. Authors' methods: Nucleated cell counts were estimated from reference gene primer amplification. Some clones are missing from TCRdb's copy, which holds only in-frame ones; the method was immunoSEQ multiplex PCR. The D gene and trimming were derived from the DNA, and the V and J assignments and clone size from that table. The sample lists a few hundred thousand clones, around 91% seen once, with more than 0.95% in the top ten.

The receptor's source is a man younger than 40 who had recovered from COVID-19. J is TRBJ2-3 and V is TRBV24-1, with 8 bases lining up with TRBD2. Sequenced: PBMCs or T cells enriched from blood (not recorded which). CDR3 amino acids: CATSVISGNRDTQYF. The CDR3 coding sequence is TGTGCCACCAGTGTTATTAGCGGGAACAGAGATACGCAGTATTTT.